What follows are 10 T cell receptor beta chains derived from one specimen sequenced in a study of blood T cell repertoires in COVID-19. The assay was immunoSEQ multiplex PCR, and TCRdb's table has in-frame clones only and misses some. The data contain about 330,000 clones, 92% of them singletons. Sequencing used PBMCs or T cells enriched from blood (not recorded which). These receptor sequences come from a woman between 25 and 40 years old who had recovered from COVID-19.

The CDR3 protein is CASSSIATNEKLFF. The CDR3 bases are TGTGCCAGCAGTTCCATTGCAACTAATGAAAAACTGTTTTTT. The chain combines TRBV28 with TRBJ1-4; D is uncertain. The CDR3 extends over 14 amino acids. Trimming took 4 bases from V and 0 from J, leaving 6 bases between them. Germline assignment: CDR1 MDHEN and CDR2 SYDVKM.

The genes are TRBV5-6 and TRBJ1-1; the match to TRBD1 covers 12 bases. This CDR3 has 18 residues. Germline loops: CDR1 SGHDT, CDR2 YYEEEE. Losses at the gene ends were 0 bases for V and 1 base for J; bases not matched to a gene: 7. This CDR3 is CASSLAQGQGAGNTEAFF. The CDR3 nucleotides read TGTGCCAGCAGCTTGGCTCAGGGACAGGGGGCGGGGAACACTGAAGCTTTCTTT.

In this sample, this clone turned up once. The V call is TRBV16, the J call TRBJ2-1; the D gene is possibly TRBD2 (6 bases). Germline lookup yields CDR1 KGHSY and CDR2 FQNENV. The CDR3 is made up of 15 amino acids. V lost 3 bases to trimming and J lost 9 bases, with 18 bases between them. The CDR3 DNA is TGTGCCAGCAGCCAGGGAAGCGGGTTCCTGGGTGAGCAGTTCTTC. This codes for CASSQGSGFLGEQFF.

The genes are TRBV7-8 and TRBJ2-5; D is unclear. V was clipped by 1 base and J by 5 bases, with 14 bases between them. This CDR3 comprises 15 residues. Germline V gene lookup returns CDR1 SGHVS and CDR2 FQNEAQ. This CDR3 reads CASSLGLPKAETQYF. As DNA, the CDR3 is TGTGCCAGCAGCTTAGGACTCCCAAAGGCCGAGACCCAGTACTTC.

V gene TRBV6-2 or TRBV6-3 combines with J gene TRBJ2-7; 16 bases map to TRBD2. With 6 bases clipped from V and 0 bases from J, the junction kept 5 bases outside the gene matches. Germline V gives CDR1 MNHEY, CDR2 SVGEGT. The CDR3 contains 17 residues. CDR3 residues: CASSSGTSGGVSYEQYF. In DNA form, the CDR3 reads TGTGCCAGCAGCAGCGGGACTAGCGGGGGGGTCTCCTACGAGCAGTACTTC.

The CDR3 protein is CASSIVHRGPQDTQYF. DNA of the CDR3: TGTGCCAGTAGTATAGTCCACAGGGGACCTCAAGATACGCAGTATTTT. The chain is built from TRBV19 and TRBJ2-3; 7 bases are shared with TRBD1. This CDR3 comprises 16 residues. Germline CDR1 LNHDA, CDR2 SQIVND (reference sequence). V lost 1 base, J lost 5 bases, and 9 bases stayed unmatched.

This chain connects TRBV6-6 to TRBJ2-3, with a weak D call TRBD2 (5 bases). The CDR3 has 15 residues. The ends were cut back, 6 bases at V and 0 bases at J, with 13 bases in the middle. Looked up from germline, CDR1 is MNHNY and CDR2 is SVGAGI (reference sequence). The CDR3: CASSLRELSTDTQYF. CDR3 nucleotide sequence: TGTGCCAGCAGCCTACGGGAACTTAGCACAGATACGCAGTATTTT.

The chain combines TRBV4-3 with TRBJ2-2; TRBD2 agrees at 8 bases. The CDR3 has 16 residues. The germline V gene has CDR1 LGHNA and CDR2 YSLEER. The junction had 7 bases not matched to a gene; V was cut back by 0 bases and J by 7 bases. Here the CDR3 DNA reads TGCGCCAGCAGCCAAGATCATTTGCGGGAGGACGGGGAGCTGTTTTTT. Protein sequence: CASSQDHLREDGELFF.

The chain recombines TRBV18 with TRBJ2-5, with TRBD1 as a possible D gene (6 bases). The ends were cut back, 2 bases at V and 5 bases at J, with 18 bases in the middle. CDR1 is KGHSH, CDR2 LQKENI, per germline. The CDR3 sequence is 16 residues long. The CDR3 DNA follows: TGTGCCAGCTCACCAGGGGACACTACCTTCTACGAGACCCAGTACTTC. Translating gives CASSPGDTTFYETQYF.

The chain is built from TRBV29-1 and TRBJ2-2; 8 bases are shared with TRBD2. The CDR3 covers 15 residues. Germline V gene data show CDR1 as SQVTM and CDR2 as ANQGSEA. J gave up 1 base and V 5 bases, and 6 bases lay outside the gene matches. DNA of the CDR3: TGCAGCGTTCCGAGGACTAGCAGGAACACCGGGGAGCTGTTTTTT. Encoded protein: CSVPRTSRNTGELFF.